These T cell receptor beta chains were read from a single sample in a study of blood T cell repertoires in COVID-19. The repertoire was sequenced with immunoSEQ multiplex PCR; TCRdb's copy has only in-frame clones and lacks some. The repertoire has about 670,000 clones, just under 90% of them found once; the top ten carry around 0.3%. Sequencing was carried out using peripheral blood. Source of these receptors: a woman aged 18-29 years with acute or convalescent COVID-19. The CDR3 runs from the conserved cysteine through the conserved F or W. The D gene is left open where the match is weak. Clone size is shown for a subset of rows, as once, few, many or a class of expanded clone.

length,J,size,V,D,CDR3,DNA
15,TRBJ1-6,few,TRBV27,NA,CASSREGLNNSPLHF,TGTGCCAGCAGCCGAGAGGGACTGAATAATTCACCCCTCCACTTT
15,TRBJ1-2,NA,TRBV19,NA,CASSSRTLSNGGYTF,TGTGCCAGTAGTTCCCGGACTCTGTCAAACGGGGGCTACACCTTC
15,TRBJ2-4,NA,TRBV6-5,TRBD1,CASSHLGQGINIQYF,TGTGCCAGCAGCCACCTGGGACAGGGTATAAACATTCAGTACTTC
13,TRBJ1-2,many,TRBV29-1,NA,CSVEMGADYGYTF,TGCAGCGTTGAAATGGGGGCGGACTATGGCTACACCTTC
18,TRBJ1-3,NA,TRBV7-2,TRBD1,CASLLKGARARSGNTIYF,TGTGCCAGCCTTCTCAAGGGGGCGCGGGCTCGATCTGGAAACACCATATATTTT
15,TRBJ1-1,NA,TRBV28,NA,CASMGQGIWNTEAFF,TGTGCCAGCATGGGCCAGGGGATTTGGAACACTGAAGCTTTCTTT
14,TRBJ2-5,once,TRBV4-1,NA,CASSQGRTAGAQYF,TGCGCCAGCAGCCAAGGTCGGACAGCCGGGGCCCAGTACTTC
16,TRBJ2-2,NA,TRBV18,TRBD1,CASSPPTGRSTGELFF,TGTGCCAGCTCACCACCGACAGGGCGGTCCACCGGGGAGCTGTTTTTT
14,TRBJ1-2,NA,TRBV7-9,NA,CASSPTGSNYGYTF,TGTGCCAGCAGCCCGACAGGATCCAACTATGGCTACACCTTC
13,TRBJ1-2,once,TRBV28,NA,CASSFGANYGYTF,TGTGCCAGCAGTTTTGGGGCCAACTATGGCTACACCTTC
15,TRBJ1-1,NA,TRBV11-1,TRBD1,CASSLRTGMGTEAFF,TGTGCCAGCAGCCTACGGACAGGCATGGGCACTGAAGCTTTCTTT